These 27 T cell receptor beta chains were sequenced from one sample in a study of T cell responses to AZD1222 COVID-19 vaccine. Clones were read by immunoSEQ multiplex PCR, and TCRdb kept only the in-frame ones, dropping some. The sample has some 130,000 clones; roughly 93% are singletons. Sequenced here: peripheral blood, sampled 28 days after the second AZD1222 dose. The receptors originated from an adult who received the AZD1222 COVID-19 vaccine.

This clone is a singleton in its sample. The genes are TRBV7-9 and TRBJ1-2; no definite D call. V gave up 4 bases and J gave up 1 base, with 19 bases separating them. This CDR3 has 17 residues. The germline gives CDR1 SEHNR, CDR2 FQNEAQ (reference sequence). DNA of the CDR3: TGTGCCAGCAGCTCAACCTTTGGGTCATCTGGTAACTATGGCTACACCTTC. Protein: CASSSTFGSSGNYGYTF.

The CDR3 loop is CASSPGGNTEAFF. The CDR3 bases are TGTGCCAGCTCACCGGGTGGAAACACTGAAGCTTTCTTT. The chain is built from TRBV18 and TRBJ1-1; D is unclear. The CDR3 has 13 amino acids. The V gene lost 3 bases and the J gene lost 2 bases, with 7 bases spanning the gap. CDR1 and CDR2 (germline): KGHSH, LQKENI.

This clone was observed once. The chain combines TRBV7-9 with TRBJ2-7; D unresolved. The CDR3 totals 15 residues. CDR1 is SEHNR and CDR2 is FQNEAQ in the germline V gene (reference sequence). V lost 2 bases and J lost 4, with 15 bases in between. The CDR3 is CASSLRTQLGYEQYF. In nucleotides, the CDR3 is TGTGCCAGCAGCTTACGTACTCAGCTAGGGTACGAGCAGTACTTC.

The genes are TRBV28 and TRBJ1-2; D gene unclear. This CDR3 has 13 residues. The germline V gene has CDR1 MDHEN and CDR2 SYDVKM. The germline V and J ends were trimmed by 3 bases and 4 bases, with 9 bases remaining between them. CDR3: CASSFRAPYGYTF. DNA for the CDR3: TGTGCCAGCAGTTTTCGGGCACCCTATGGCTACACCTTC.

V gene TRBV6-5 combines with J gene TRBJ2-1; D is unclear. The V end lost 4 bases, the J end lost 9 bases, and 7 bases lay between the germline ends. The CDR3 has 11 amino acids. Looked up from germline, CDR1 is MNHEY and CDR2 is SVGAGI. The DNA for the CDR3 is TGTGCCAGCAGTTCGACGACTGAGCAGTTCTTC. Translation gives CASSSTTEQFF.

This clone was detected once. The rearrangement uses TRBV10-3 and TRBJ2-7; 7 bases agree with TRBD2. The CDR3 consists of 14 residues. V gave up 3 bases and J gave up 1 base; unmatched junction bases: 3. The germline V gene has CDR1 ENHRY and CDR2 SYGVKD. DNA for the CDR3: TGTGCCATCAGTGAAATGGGGGGGTCCTACGAGCAGTACTTC. It is translated as CAISEMGGSYEQYF.

This chain joins TRBV2 and TRBJ1-1; 9 bases align to TRBD1. Germline CDR1 is SNHLY and CDR2 is FYNNEI. The CDR3 has 16 amino acids. Germline trimming cut 10 bases from V and 1 base from J; bases unmatched to any gene: 13. The CDR3: CATPGQGRLKNTEAFF. In DNA, the CDR3 is TGTGCCACGCCGGGACAGGGCAGACTGAAGAACACTGAAGCTTTCTTT.

The CDR3 here is CASSLRGTVSGNTIYF. The CDR3, as DNA: TGTGCCAGCAGTTTGAGGGGGACAGTCTCTGGAAACACCATATATTTT. The V and J genes are TRBV28 and TRBJ1-3, with TRBD1 identical over 7 bases. The V gene end was trimmed by 3 bases and the J gene end by 0 bases; junction bases not matched to a gene: 5. Germline CDR1 MDHEN, CDR2 SYDVKM. The CDR3 length is 16 residues.

V usage is TRBV3-1 (or the pseudogene TRBV3-2) and J usage is TRBJ1-2, with TRBD1 matching over 8 bases. Germline V lookup: CDR1 LGHDT, CDR2 YNNKEL (reference sequence). V was pared by 3 bases and J by 6 bases, with 6 bases of the junction left unmatched. CDR3 length equals 14 residues. CDR3 in DNA: TGTGCCAGCAGCCACACAGGGGGATCGAATGGCTACACCTTC. Encoded protein: CASSHTGGSNGYTF.

This clone has a single count. V gene TRBV12-5 combines with J gene TRBJ2-5; D gene ambiguous. Germline-derived CDR1 and CDR2 are LGHNT and FRNRAP. The germline V and J ends were trimmed by 2 bases and 2 bases, with 12 bases remaining between them. The CDR3 runs 15 residues. The DNA of the CDR3 is TGTGCTAGTGGTTTGCTCCAAGGTTCTCAAGAGACCCAGTACTTC. This encodes CASGLLQGSQETQYF.

The chain recombines TRBV29-1 with TRBJ2-7; 8 bases agree with TRBD2. Germline V gene data show CDR1 as SQVTM and CDR2 as ANQGSEA. This CDR3 spans 15 amino acids. Trimming cost V 4 bases and J 2 bases; bases outside gene matches: 10. The CDR3 bases are TGCAGCGTTGGTTCCCGACTAGCGTACCCCTACGAGCAGTACTTC. Translation: CSVGSRLAYPYEQYF.

This chain links TRBV7-3 with TRBJ2-3; 9 bases match TRBD1. Germline-derived CDR1 and CDR2 are SGHTA and FQGTGA. V was clipped by 3 bases and J by 3 bases; unmatched bases: 4. The CDR3 contains 15 residues. In nucleotides, the CDR3 is TGTGCCAGCAGCTTGGCCGGGACAGGGACAGATACGCAGTATTTT. The encoded protein is CASSLAGTGTDTQYF.

The CDR3 protein is CASSFTLAGGPYEQYF. Written as DNA, the CDR3 is TGTGCCAGCAGTTTTACATTAGCGGGAGGGCCGTACGAGCAGTACTTC. This chain connects TRBV7-2 to TRBJ2-7, with 11 bases fitting TRBD2. V was pared by 6 bases and J by 4 bases, with 11 bases of the junction left unmatched. There are 16 residues in the CDR3. Germline V gives CDR1 SGHTA, CDR2 FQGNSA.

This rearrangement joins TRBV7-9 to TRBJ2-7, with no clear D. The CDR3 sequence is 12 residues long. V was pared by 5 bases and J by 4 bases, with 9 bases between. Germline V lookup: CDR1 SEHNR, CDR2 FQNEAQ (reference sequence). The CDR3 region has the DNA TGTGCCAGCAGCCCCGAGAGTTACGAGCAGTACTTC. Translation: CASSPESYEQYF.

This clone was detected only a few times. CDR3: CSFVAGGREQFF. The DNA for the CDR3 is TGCAGCTTCGTAGCGGGAGGGCGCGAGCAGTTCTTC. This chain joins TRBV29-1 and TRBJ2-1, with 11 bases identical to TRBD2. The CDR3 extends over 12 amino acids. Germline CDR1 and CDR2: SQVTM and ANQGSEA. Trimming took 8 bases from V and 10 from J; bases not matched to a gene: 7.

The gene calls are TRBV21-1 and TRBJ2-7; TRBD1 reflects the table's D call only, with no check against the DNA. TRBV21-1 is flagged as a pseudogene. The CDR3 totals 14 residues. In nucleotides, the CDR3 is TGTGCCAGCAGCAAATTCAAGGGGACCTACGAGCAGTACTTC. This encodes CASSKFKGTYEQYF.

The CDR3 loop is CASSPRRLAGDGQFF. The CDR3 DNA reads TGTGCCAGCAGCCCCCGACGGCTAGCGGGAGACGGGCAGTTCTTC. The V call is TRBV7-8, the J call TRBJ2-1, with TRBD2 identical over 10 bases. Unmatched junction bases numbered 13, after V lost 5 bases and J lost 12 bases. Germline values: CDR1 SGHVS, CDR2 FQNEAQ. This CDR3 contains 15 residues.

This chain joins TRBV24-1 and TRBJ2-7, with 7 nucleotides matching TRBD1. The ends lost 3 bases at V and 5 bases at J; junction bases unmatched: 9. This CDR3 has 15 amino acids. Looked up from germline, CDR1 is KGHDR and CDR2 is SFDVKD. The CDR3 spells CATSDPRQGDHEQYF. The CDR3 nucleotides read TGTGCCACCAGTGATCCTCGACAGGGCGACCACGAGCAGTACTTC.

The rearrangement joins TRBV30 to TRBJ1-1; 7 bases align to TRBD1. The CDR3 is made up of 13 amino acids. J gave up 5 bases and V 2 bases, and 5 bases lay outside the gene matches. The V gene's germline CDR1 is GTSNPN and CDR2 SVGIG (reference sequence). CDR3 DNA sequence: TGTGCCTGGAGTTCCGACAGGGTTACTGAAGCTTTCTTT. It yields the protein CAWSSDRVTEAFF.

The chain combines TRBV5-1 with TRBJ2-1, with 16 bases that match TRBD2. After removal of 4 bases from V and 9 bases from J, the junction contained 7 bases not matched to a gene. CDR3 length: 16 amino acids. The V gene's germline CDR1 is SGHRS and CDR2 YFSETQ. Here the CDR3 reads CASSAGGTSGRGEQFF. Written as DNA, the CDR3 is TGCGCCAGCAGCGCGGGAGGGACTAGCGGGAGGGGTGAGCAGTTCTTC.

The J gene is TRBJ1-5, the V gene TRBV19; 7 bases align to TRBD1. The length of the CDR3 is 12 residues. The germline V gene encodes CDR1 LNHDA and CDR2 SQIVND (reference sequence). V shed 8 bases and J 7 bases; nucleotides not matched to a gene: 5. The CDR3 DNA sequence: TGTGCCAGTGGACAGGCGCCCCAGCCCCAGCATTTT. It specifies CASGQAPQPQHF.

This clone was detected once. This chain links TRBV11-3 with TRBJ2-2, with TRBD1 identical over 7 bases. Germline CDR1 and CDR2: SGHNT and YENEEA. This CDR3 has 15 amino acids. Trimming at V came to 1 base and at J to 7 bases, leaving 6 bases not matched to a gene. The DNA of the CDR3 is TGTGCCAGCAGCTTAGGAGACAGGGTTAACGGGGAGCTGTTTTTT. Translating gives CASSLGDRVNGELFF.

The CDR3 is CASSKLAKNIQYF. For the CDR3, the DNA is TGTGCCAGCAGCAAACTAGCCAAAAACATTCAGTACTTC. This chain connects TRBV2 to TRBJ2-4; no clear D gene. Germline CDR1 and CDR2: SNHLY and FYNNEI. This CDR3 region has 13 residues. V lost 6 bases and J lost 0, with 6 bases in between.

The rearrangement uses TRBV27 and TRBJ2-7; 8 positions match TRBD1. Trimming at V came to 4 bases and at J to 3 bases, leaving 8 bases not matched to a gene. The CDR3 has 15 amino acids. Germline V gives CDR1 MNHEY, CDR2 SMNVEV (reference sequence). The CDR3 DNA reads as TGTGCCAGCAGTTGGGGGCAGGGGGCCCTCTACGAGCAGTACTTC. Translation: CASSWGQGALYEQYF.

This clone was counted between two and nine times. This chain connects TRBV5-4 to TRBJ2-1; a weak D match, TRBD2 (7 bases). The CDR3 totals 15 residues. V gave up 3 bases and J gave up 4 bases, with 14 bases separating them. The germline gives CDR1 SGHNT, CDR2 YYREEE (reference sequence). CDR3 bases: TGTGCCAGCAGCTGGGGAGGGGGGGTTTACAATGAGCAGTTCTTC. The encoded protein is CASSWGGGVYNEQFF.

The V and J genes are TRBV7-8 and TRBJ2-5, with D possibly TRBD2 on 6 matching bases. Trimming shortened V by 0 bases and J by 5 bases, and 10 bases separated the two germline ends. CDR1 and CDR2 from the germline V gene are SGHVS and FQNEAQ. The CDR3 is made up of 14 amino acids. The CDR3 DNA follows: TGTGCCAGCAGCTTAGCAGGAGGGAGGGAGACCCAGTACTTC. It specifies CASSLAGGRETQYF.

This clone was counted a single time. The chain has TRBV24-1 and TRBJ2-2, with 10 bases lining up with TRBD1. Losses at the gene ends were 4 bases for V and 2 bases for J; bases not matched to a gene: 9. CDR3 length: 18 residues. Germline V gene sequence: CDR1 KGHDR, CDR2 SFDVKD. DNA of the CDR3: TGTGCCACCAGTGACCCAACCCGGGACAGGGGTAACACCGGGGAGCTGTTTTTT. Protein: CATSDPTRDRGNTGELFF.